A single TCR beta chain is shown here with its context. The record originates from a study of blood T cell repertoires in COVID-19. Study overall: PBMCs, B-cell-depleted T cells, or T cells provided the cDNA or gDNA that made up the material.

Under the authors' procedure: Estimation of nucleated cell counts was performed using reference gene primer amplification. The table came from immunoSEQ multiplex PCR; TCRdb's copy has only in-frame clones and leaves some out. Clone size and the V and J calls come from that table; the DNA yielded D and trimming. There are some 490,000 clones in the sample; about nine tenths occur only once, and roughly 8% lies in the top ten. Across under 25 US areas, participants ranged in age from roughly 18 to 95 years. The CDR3 has 17 residues. V was trimmed by 4 bases and J by 0 bases, leaving 16 bases between them. Germline-derived CDR1 and CDR2 are MNHNS and SASEGT.

The sequence was obtained from a woman aged 55-70 years who had recovered from COVID-19. The sample was PBMCs or T cells enriched from blood (not recorded which). The gene calls are TRBV6-1 and TRBJ1-3, with D tentatively TRBD1 (5 bases). In nucleotides, the CDR3 is TGTGCCAGCAGTGCCCCGGGACTTCACTACTCTGGAAACACCATATATTTT. Translating gives CASSAPGLHYSGNTIYF.